These T cell receptor beta chains were read from a single sample in a study of blood T cell repertoires in COVID-19. Assay used: immunoSEQ multiplex PCR; TCRdb lists only in-frame clones, some missing. In the table there are approximately 150,000 clones, about 80% of which are singletons. The source material was peripheral blood. Receptor source: a woman in her 70s with acute or convalescent COVID-19. The CDR3 runs from the conserved cysteine through the conserved F or W. D genes are given only for firm matches. Clone size is given for some rows only: seen once, a few or many times, or a class if the clone is expanded.

size	D	J	V	DNA	CDR3
once	TRBD1	TRBJ1-3	TRBV9	TGTGCCAGCAGCGTCGCCCCGGGGGCAGGGGGCGGAAACACCATATATTTT	CASSVAPGAGGGNTIYF
.	.	TRBJ2-1	TRBV6-2/TRBV6-3	TGTGCCAGCAGTTATGGGGGGATCTACAATGAGCAGTTCTTC	CASSYGGIYNEQFF
.	.	TRBJ2-4	TRBV5-4	TGTGCCAGCAGCTTGTTAGCCATAAGCGGGGCCAAAAACATTCAGTACTTC	CASSLLAISGAKNIQYF
.	TRBD1	TRBJ1-1	TRBV3-1/TRBV3-2	TGTGCCAGCAGCCAACTACAGGGGTACACTGAAGCTTTCTTT	CASSQLQGYTEAFF
.	.	TRBJ2-1	TRBV10-2	TGCGCCAGCAGTGATGGCTTCAATGAGCAGTTCTTC	CASSDGFNEQFF
few	.	TRBJ2-7	TRBV18	TGTGCCAGCTCACCACCGGAGCGCCTCTCCTACGAGCAGTACTTC	CASSPPERLSYEQYF
.	.	TRBJ2-1	TRBV21-1	TGTGCCAGCAGCCTGCTATCCCCTTTTTTCTCTCGCCCCCCGAATGAGCAGTTCTTC	CASSLLSPFFSRPPNEQFF
.	.	TRBJ1-2	TRBV2	TGTGCCAGCAGAGGAACAGGGCCAGGTTTTGGCTACACCTTC	CASRGTGPGFGYTF
few	TRBD2	TRBJ2-1	TRBV6-6	TGTGCCAGCAGTTCCTCACTGCGGGGGGACAATGAGCAGTTCTTC	CASSSSLRGDNEQFF
.	TRBD2	TRBJ2-2	TRBV7-8	TGTGCCAGCAGAAGAACTAGCGGCCCCCCGAACACCGGGGAGCTGTTTTTT	CASRRTSGPPNTGELFF
.	TRBD1	TRBJ2-3	TRBV19	TGTGCCAGCGGACAGGAGAGCACAGATACGCAGTATTTT	CASGQESTDTQYF
.	TRBD1	TRBJ2-7	TRBV3-1/TRBV3-2	TGTGCCAGCAGCCAACCACTTGGGACAGGGGATGGCTACGAGCAGTACTTC	CASSQPLGTGDGYEQYF
.	.	TRBJ1-2	TRBV5-5	TGTGCCAGCAGCCCAAGACAGGCTGGGTCAGTTCTTGGCTACACCTTC	CASSPRQAGSVLGYTF
.	.	TRBJ2-2	TRBV10-3	TGTGCCATCAGTCAGGTCCTGAACACCGGGGAGCTGTTTTTT	CAISQVLNTGELFF
.	.	TRBJ2-1	TRBV6-2/TRBV6-3	TGTGCCAGCAGTTTTGGGGGGGCGGGTTTGTGGGAGCAGTTCTTC	CASSFGGAGLWEQFF
.	.	TRBJ2-1	TRBV14	TGTGCCAGCAGCCACGCTATGATAGACAATGAGCAGTTCTTC	CASSHAMIDNEQFF
few	.	TRBJ2-5	TRBV7-8	TGTGCCAGCAGCTTAGCGGAGGGCAGGGAAGAGACCCAGTACTTC	CASSLAEGREETQYF
.	.	TRBJ1-1	TRBV4-3	TGCGCCAGCAGCCCCCCCTCGGGGGGGCCACTGCAGGAAGCTTTCTTT	CASSPPSGGPLQEAFF
.	.	TRBJ2-6	TRBV28	TGTGCCACCACCCTTTCCGGACTCTCGAGCTCTGGGGCCAACGTCCTGACTTTC	CATTLSGLSSSGANVLTF
.	.	TRBJ1-2	TRBV23-1	TGCGCCAGCAGTTATACAGTGGTCGGAGGTGGCTACACCTTC	CASSYTVVGGGYTF
.	TRBD1	TRBJ1-2	TRBV6-5	TGTGCCAGCTCACCGGGACAGGGGGTTTATGGCTACACCTTC	CASSPGQGVYGYTF
.	TRBD2	TRBJ2-3	TRBV6-5	TGTGCCAGCAATCCCGGGACTAGCGTGGCAGATACGCAGTATTTT	CASNPGTSVADTQYF
.	TRBD1	TRBJ1-2	TRBV28	TGTGCCAGCAGCGCCACGGACAGGATGGGAGGCTACACCTTC	CASSATDRMGGYTF
.	TRBD2	TRBJ2-4	TRBV7-2	TGTGCCAGCAGCTTATACGACGGGGGGGTTTTTGACATTCAGTACTTC	CASSLYDGGVFDIQYF
.	TRBD1	TRBJ2-7	TRBV19	TGTGCCAGTAGTAGAGGGACAGGCCCCTACGAGCAGTACTTC	CASSRGTGPYEQYF
.	.	TRBJ1-2	TRBV28	TGTGCCAGCAGTTCACCGAGGACACACTATGGCTACACCTTC	CASSSPRTHYGYTF
once	TRBD2	TRBJ2-1	TRBV5-1	TGCGCCAGCAGCTTGGACCCTCCCGGGGGGGTGTACAATGAGCAGTTCTTC	CASSLDPPGGVYNEQFF
.	.	TRBJ1-2	TRBV28	TGTGCCAGCAGTCTAAGGGGTCCCCGGTCTGGCTACACCTTC	CASSLRGPRSGYTF
once	TRBD1	TRBJ1-4	TRBV6-1	TGTGCCAGCAGTGAAGAGACAGGGTGGCGTTTTGAAAAACTGTTTTTT	CASSEETGWRFEKLFF
.	TRBD1	TRBJ1-5	TRBV24-1	TGTGCCACCAGTGCCGGGACAGCGAATTTCAATCAGCCCCAGCATTTT	CATSAGTANFNQPQHF
.	.	TRBJ1-2	TRBV7-8	TGTGCCAGCAGTTTAGAATCTCCGGGACACTCCTATGGCTACACCTTC	CASSLESPGHSYGYTF
few	.	TRBJ1-5	TRBV19	TGTGCCAGTACCGAACCTAGGGGTACTCAGCCCCAGCATTTT	CASTEPRGTQPQHF
once	TRBD2	TRBJ2-2	TRBV5-1	TGCGCCAGCAGCTTGAAAATAGCGGGGGTGTCCGGGGAGCTGTTTTTT	CASSLKIAGVSGELFF
few	TRBD2	TRBJ2-3	TRBV5-1	TGCGCCAGCAGCTTGCCACTAGCGGGGGGGCCTTCTACCGCTCGATCTACAGATACGCAGTATTTT	CASSLPLAGGPSTARSTDTQYF
.	.	TRBJ2-6	TRBV19	TGTGCCAGTAGTATAGATAACGGCTCTGGGGCCAACGTCCTGACTTTC	CASSIDNGSGANVLTF
once	.	TRBJ1-2	TRBV7-9	TGTGCCAGCAGCGACGAGGGTGGCTACACCTTC	CASSDEGGYTF
.	.	TRBJ2-7	TRBV5-1	TGCGCCAGCAGCTTGGGGCAGTACGAGCAGTACTTC	CASSLGQYEQYF
.	.	TRBJ2-1	TRBV7-9	TGTGCCAGCAGCCCTGGGATCGGACAAATGAGCTCCTACAATGAGCAGTTCTTC	CASSPGIGQMSSYNEQFF
.	TRBD1	TRBJ2-3	TRBV5-1	TGCGCCAGCAGCTTGTCCGGACAGGGGATCATCGGGGCCACAGATACGCAGTATTTT	CASSLSGQGIIGATDTQYF